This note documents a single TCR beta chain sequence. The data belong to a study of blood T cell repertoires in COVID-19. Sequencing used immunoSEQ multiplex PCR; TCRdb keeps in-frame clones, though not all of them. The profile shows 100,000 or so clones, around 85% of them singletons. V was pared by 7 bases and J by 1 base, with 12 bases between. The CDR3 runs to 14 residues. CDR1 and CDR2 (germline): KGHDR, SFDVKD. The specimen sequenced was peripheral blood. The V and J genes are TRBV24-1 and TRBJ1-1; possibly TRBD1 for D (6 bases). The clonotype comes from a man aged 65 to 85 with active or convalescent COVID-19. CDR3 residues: CATRTGGGNTEAFF. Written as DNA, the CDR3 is TGTGCCACCAGAACGGGAGGGGGGAACACTGAAGCTTTCTTT.